This is a list of T cell receptor beta chains from one sample in a study of blood T cell repertoires in COVID-19. Libraries were prepared by immunoSEQ multiplex PCR; TCRdb keeps only in-frame clonotypes and omits some of them. The table shows roughly 150,000 clones, with 75% to 90% occurring only once. Sequences were obtained from peripheral blood. The source of these receptors is a woman in her 40s with acute or convalescent COVID-19. The CDR3 runs from the conserved cysteine through the conserved F or W. The order of the fields is clone size, J gene, D gene, V gene, CDR3 DNA, CDR3 protein. A D gene is named only where the DNA matches it firmly. Rows give clone size only sometimes, using once, few, many, or a class for an expanded clone.

size: .; J: TRBJ2-6; D: TRBD2; V: TRBV4-1; DNA: TGCGCCAGCAGCCAAGGGCACAGTGGGGGGGACTCTGGGGCCAACGTCCTGACTTTC; CDR3: CASSQGHSGGDSGANVLTF
size: .; J: TRBJ1-1; D: .; V: TRBV4-2; DNA: TGTGCCAGCAGCCAAGAACTGGGACAGAACACTGAAGCTTTCTTT; CDR3: CASSQELGQNTEAFF
size: .; J: TRBJ2-1; D: .; V: TRBV27; DNA: TGTGCCAGCAGTTTAGTACAGACCTACAATGAGCAGTTCTTC; CDR3: CASSLVQTYNEQFF
size: .; J: TRBJ2-3; D: TRBD2; V: TRBV27; DNA: TGTGCCACCAAACCCCCGATCGGGACTGACTTAAAGCTAGCGGGGGCCGATACGCAGTATTTT; CDR3: CATKPPIGTDLKLAGADTQYF
size: .; J: TRBJ2-3; D: .; V: TRBV4-2; DNA: TGTGCCAGCAGCCCCCACGACAGATTTAGCACAGATACGCAGTATTTT; CDR3: CASSPHDRFSTDTQYF
size: .; J: TRBJ2-1; D: TRBD2; V: TRBV5-1; DNA: TGCGCCAGCAGCTTCACTAGCGGGACAAATGAGCAGTTCTTC; CDR3: CASSFTSGTNEQFF
size: .; J: TRBJ1-5; D: TRBD1; V: TRBV2; DNA: TGTGCCAGCAGTGACTGGGACAGGGGGTATGGCAATCAGCCCCAGCATTTT; CDR3: CASSDWDRGYGNQPQHF
size: .; J: TRBJ1-5; D: TRBD1; V: TRBV10-2; DNA: TGCGCCCGCGGGACAGGGGACCCCCAGCATTTT; CDR3: CARGTGDPQHF
size: .; J: TRBJ1-6; D: .; V: TRBV6-5; DNA: TGTGCCAGCAACAAGGGCAGGGATAATTCACCCCTCCACTTT; CDR3: CASNKGRDNSPLHF
size: .; J: TRBJ2-7; D: .; V: TRBV5-6; DNA: TGTGCCAGCAGCTCTCAGGGTTACGAGCAGTACTTC; CDR3: CASSSQGYEQYF
size: once; J: TRBJ1-4; D: TRBD1; V: TRBV6-5; DNA: TGTGCCAGCAGGTCGGGACAGGGATGGGAAAAACTGTTTTTT; CDR3: CASRSGQGWEKLFF
size: once; J: TRBJ2-1; D: .; V: TRBV5-1; DNA: TGCGCCAGCAGCTTGAACGGCAGGTCGTCCGATGAGCAGTTCTTC; CDR3: CASSLNGRSSDEQFF
size: .; J: TRBJ2-3; D: .; V: TRBV29-1; DNA: TGCAGCGTCGAAAACAGGGACACCACAGATACGCAGTATTTT; CDR3: CSVENRDTTDTQYF
size: .; J: TRBJ2-3; D: .; V: TRBV7-3; DNA: TGTGCCAGCAGCGCAGGGCGGAGAGATACGCAGTATTTT; CDR3: CASSAGRRDTQYF
size: once; J: TRBJ1-4; D: .; V: TRBV30; DNA: TGTGCCTGGAGTGGTCGGGGGGCGCCCCGTGAAAAACTGTTTTTT; CDR3: CAWSGRGAPREKLFF
size: .; J: TRBJ1-2; D: TRBD1; V: TRBV19; DNA: TGTGCCAGTAGTACCCGACAGGGATTCTATGGCTACACCTTC; CDR3: CASSTRQGFYGYTF
size: .; J: TRBJ1-3; D: .; V: TRBV6-6; DNA: TGTGCCAGCAGTTATCAACAGGGTGACACCATATATTTT; CDR3: CASSYQQGDTIYF
size: .; J: TRBJ1-1; D: .; V: TRBV5-1; DNA: TGCGCCAGCAGCCCAACGGGTTACAGGGAGAGGGACACTGAAGCTTTCTTT; CDR3: CASSPTGYRERDTEAFF
size: .; J: TRBJ1-1; D: TRBD1; V: TRBV25-1; DNA: TGTGCCAGCAGTGAATATGGGACAGGGCCAACGCGAGCTTTCTTT; CDR3: CASSEYGTGPTRAFF
size: .; J: TRBJ2-7; D: TRBD2; V: TRBV10-3; DNA: TGTGCCATCAGGGGCCGCACTAGCGGGAGGGCCGAATCTTGGGAGCAGTACTTC; CDR3: CAIRGRTSGRAESWEQYF
size: .; J: TRBJ2-3; D: TRBD2; V: TRBV9; DNA: TGTGCCAGCAGCGCCGGACTAGCGGGAGGGCCTTCAGATACGCAGTATTTT; CDR3: CASSAGLAGGPSDTQYF
size: .; J: TRBJ1-3; D: .; V: TRBV4-2; DNA: TGTGCCAGCAGCCGCGGGGAAGGTGGAAACACCATATATTTT; CDR3: CASSRGEGGNTIYF
size: .; J: TRBJ2-3; D: .; V: TRBV7-2; DNA: TGTGCCAGCAGCCCAGGGGGGTGGGAGAGTTCGGATACGCAGTATTTT; CDR3: CASSPGGWESSDTQYF
size: .; J: TRBJ1-4; D: .; V: TRBV7-9; DNA: TGTGCCAGCAGCTTATTTCTGGCATCCGGGGAAAAACTGTTTTTT; CDR3: CASSLFLASGEKLFF
size: once; J: TRBJ1-5; D: .; V: TRBV2; DNA: TGTGCCAGCAGTGATAGAACCGTTAGCAATCAGCCCCAGCATTTT; CDR3: CASSDRTVSNQPQHF
size: .; J: TRBJ2-2; D: .; V: TRBV19; DNA: TGTGCCAGTAGTATAGGACAGGACGGCACCGGGGAGCTGTTTTTT; CDR3: CASSIGQDGTGELFF
size: .; J: TRBJ2-3; D: .; V: TRBV24-1; DNA: TGTGCCACCAGTGCCCCGAGCGGGTTAACAGATACGCAGTATTTT; CDR3: CATSAPSGLTDTQYF
size: few; J: TRBJ2-3; D: .; V: TRBV6-4; DNA: TGTGCCAGCAGTGAAGGGGCGGCCAGCACAGATACGCAGTATTTT; CDR3: CASSEGAASTDTQYF
size: .; J: TRBJ1-2; D: TRBD1; V: TRBV28; DNA: TGTGCCAGCAGTCCCCGTTCCGGGACAGGGTACTATGGCTACACCTTC; CDR3: CASSPRSGTGYYGYTF
size: .; J: TRBJ2-1; D: .; V: TRBV4-1; DNA: TGCGCCAGCAGCTCCCCCCCCGACAGTCCTACTACCTATGAGCAGTTCTTC; CDR3: CASSSPPDSPTTYEQFF
size: .; J: TRBJ1-1; D: .; V: TRBV27; DNA: TGTGCCAGCAGTACCCCCAGACTCATGAACACTGAAGCTTTCTTT; CDR3: CASSTPRLMNTEAFF
size: once; J: TRBJ1-3; D: .; V: TRBV30; DNA: TGTGCCTGGACCCCAGGGGCGTCCGCGAACACCATATATTTT; CDR3: CAWTPGASANTIYF
size: .; J: TRBJ1-5; D: .; V: TRBV6-6; DNA: TGTGCCAGCAGTTACTCGAGTAGGGAGAATCAGCCCCAGCATTTT; CDR3: CASSYSSRENQPQHF
size: .; J: TRBJ2-5; D: TRBD2; V: TRBV19; DNA: TGTGCCAGTACCCTAACCGGGACTAGCGGGCAAGAGACCCAGTACTTC; CDR3: CASTLTGTSGQETQYF
size: .; J: TRBJ2-7; D: .; V: TRBV6-1; DNA: TGTGCCAGCAGTGAAGCGTGGATGTCCGGGCGGGACGAGCAGTACTTC; CDR3: CASSEAWMSGRDEQYF
size: .; J: TRBJ1-3; D: .; V: TRBV2; DNA: TGTGCCAGCAGTCCCCTGGGAGTTCTCTCTGGAAACACCATATATTTT; CDR3: CASSPLGVLSGNTIYF
size: once; J: TRBJ2-7; D: TRBD1; V: TRBV6-2/TRBV6-3; DNA: TGTGCCAGCAGATACCAAAATCTCGGGACAGGGTCAAACGAGCAGTACTTC; CDR3: CASRYQNLGTGSNEQYF
size: .; J: TRBJ2-7; D: .; V: TRBV15; DNA: TGTGCCACCAGCCTTAAAATCGAGTACGAGCAGTACTTC; CDR3: CATSLKIEYEQYF
size: once; J: TRBJ2-7; D: TRBD2; V: TRBV7-8; DNA: TGTGCCAGCAGCCCCCGCGGGCGGGGGATCAACGAGCAGTACTTC; CDR3: CASSPRGRGINEQYF
size: .; J: TRBJ1-2; D: .; V: TRBV12-3/TRBV12-4; DNA: TGTGCCAGCAGTTTAAAGGGGATTGCGGGCTACACCTTC; CDR3: CASSLKGIAGYTF
size: .; J: TRBJ2-1; D: .; V: TRBV7-3; DNA: TGTGCCAGCAGCCCCCTTCTGGGCCATGAGCAGTTCTTC; CDR3: CASSPLLGHEQFF
size: .; J: TRBJ1-1; D: TRBD1; V: TRBV30; DNA: TGTGCCTCAAAACAGGGGAGTAACACTGAAGCTTTCTTT; CDR3: CASKQGSNTEAFF
size: .; J: TRBJ2-1; D: .; V: TRBV28; DNA: TGTGCCAGCAGGGGGCAGTCCTACAATGAGCAGTTCTTC; CDR3: CASRGQSYNEQFF
size: .; J: TRBJ1-1; D: .; V: TRBV7-8; DNA: TGTGCCAGCAGCTTAGACGCGGGAAGCACTGAAGCTTTCTTT; CDR3: CASSLDAGSTEAFF
size: .; J: TRBJ2-2; D: .; V: TRBV5-6; DNA: TGTGCCAGCAGCTTGGATGCGCGGGAGAACACCGGGGAGCTGTTTTTT; CDR3: CASSLDARENTGELFF